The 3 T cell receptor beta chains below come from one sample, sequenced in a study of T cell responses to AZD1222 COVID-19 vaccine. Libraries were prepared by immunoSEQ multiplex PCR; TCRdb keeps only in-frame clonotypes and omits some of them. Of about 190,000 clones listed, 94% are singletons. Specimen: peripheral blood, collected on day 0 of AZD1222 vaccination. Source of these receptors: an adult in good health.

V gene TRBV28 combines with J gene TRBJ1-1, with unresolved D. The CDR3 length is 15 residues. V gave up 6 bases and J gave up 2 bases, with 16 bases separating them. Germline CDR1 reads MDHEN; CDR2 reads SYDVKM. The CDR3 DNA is TGTGCCAGCAGACCCCCCCGCGGCCCCAACACTGAAGCTTTCTTT. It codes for CASRPPRGPNTEAFF.

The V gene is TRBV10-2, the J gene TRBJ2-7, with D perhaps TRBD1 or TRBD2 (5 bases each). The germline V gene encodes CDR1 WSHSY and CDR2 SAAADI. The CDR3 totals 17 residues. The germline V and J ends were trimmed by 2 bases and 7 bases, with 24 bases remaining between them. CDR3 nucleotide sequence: TGCGCCAGCAGTGAGCGGAGGATAGGGAATAACAGGCGGGAGCAGTACTTC. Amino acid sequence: CASSERRIGNNRREQYF.

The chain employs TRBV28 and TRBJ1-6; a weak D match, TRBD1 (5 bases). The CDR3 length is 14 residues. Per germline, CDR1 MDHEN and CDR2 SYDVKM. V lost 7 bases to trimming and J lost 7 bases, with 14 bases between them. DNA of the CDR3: TGTGCCAGCATTCTGGGACCGCACAATTCACCCCTCCACTTT. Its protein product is CASILGPHNSPLHF.